The 26 T cell receptor beta chains reported below all come from one sample, sequenced in a study of shared clonotypes between healthy human individuals. Terminally differentiated effector memory CD45RA+ cells were excluded from the naive CD8 cells, which were CD45RO-negative and positively selected for CCR7. Assay: immunoSEQ multiplex PCR; the TCRdb copy retains only in-frame clones and omits some. In the table there are about 550,000 clones, 95% to 96% of which are singletons. The sequenced sample was naive CD8+ T cells sorted from blood. The receptors here all came from a woman aged 30 to 39 in good health.

This clone occurred once. V and J are TRBV7-9 and TRBJ2-3; 8 bases are shared with TRBD2. CDR1 is SEHNR, CDR2 FQNEAQ, per germline (reference sequence). Trimming took 6 bases from V and 9 from J; bases not matched to a gene: 5. The CDR3 is 12 residues long. The CDR3 here is CASSWSGSTQYF. CDR3 bases: TGTGCCAGCAGTTGGAGCGGGAGCACGCAGTATTTT.

The chain uses TRBV28 and TRBJ2-5; no reliable D call. The tail of the sequence fits TRBJ2-7 better, so the J call may be wrong. CDR3 length: 13 residues. Germline-derived CDR1 and CDR2 are MDHEN and SYDVKM. This CDR3 is CASSFGPELEQYF. The CDR3 nucleotides read TGTGCCAGCAGTTTCGGGCCTGAACTCGAGCAGTACTTC.

The V and J genes are TRBV27 and TRBJ2-2; 11 nucleotides agree with TRBD1. Trimming cost V 5 bases and J 5 bases; bases outside gene matches: 4. This CDR3 has 15 residues. Germline CDR1 MNHEY, CDR2 SMNVEV (reference sequence). The CDR3 bases are TGTGCCAGCAGTCCCGGGACAGGGGGAACCGGGGAGCTGTTTTTT. It translates to CASSPGTGGTGELFF.

The rearrangement joins TRBV6-5 to TRBJ2-1, with TRBD1 matching over 9 bases. Unmatched junction bases numbered 6, after V lost 4 bases and J lost 8 bases. Germline V gene sequence: CDR1 MNHEY, CDR2 SVGAGI. This CDR3 spans 14 amino acids. CDR3 protein: CASSSRDRVYEQFF. CDR3 DNA: TGTGCCAGCAGTTCCAGGGACAGGGTCTATGAGCAGTTCTTC.

The V and J genes are TRBV27 and TRBJ2-5, with TRBD1 identical over 9 bases. CDR3 length: 16 residues. The germline V gene encodes CDR1 MNHEY and CDR2 SMNVEV (reference sequence). V was clipped by 4 bases and J by 5 bases; unmatched bases: 11. CDR3 protein: CASSWGAGTGRETQYF. The CDR3 region has the DNA TGTGCCAGCAGTTGGGGAGCCGGGACAGGGAGGGAGACCCAGTACTTC.

This rearrangement joins TRBV5-1 to TRBJ2-2; 11 nucleotides match TRBD2. Losses at the gene ends were 7 bases for V and 6 bases for J; bases not matched to a gene: 8. Germline V gene data show CDR1 as SGHRS and CDR2 as YFSETQ. The CDR3 covers 15 residues. The CDR3 nucleotides are TGCGCCAGCGCCGGACTAGCGGGCAAGGCCGGGGAGCTGTTTTTT. The encoded protein is CASAGLAGKAGELFF.

This chain uses TRBV4-1 with TRBJ2-1; TRBD2 is a possible D gene (6 bases). There are 16 residues in the CDR3. Trimming left V 4 bases short and J 8 bases short, with 21 bases between. Germline values: CDR1 MGHRA, CDR2 YSYEKL. CDR3 nucleotide sequence: TGCGCCAGCAGCCTTTGGGAGGCAAGCGGAGGAGATGAGCAGTTCTTC. Its translation is CASSLWEASGGDEQFF.

CDR3 coding DNA: TGTGCCAGCAGTCCCCGGACAGGGCTGAACACTGAAGCTTTCTTT. Translating gives CASSPRTGLNTEAFF. The gene calls are TRBV2 and TRBJ1-1; TRBD1 matches at 8 bases. CDR3 length: 15 residues. V shed 5 bases and J 0 bases; nucleotides not matched to a gene: 5. Germline CDR1 and CDR2: SNHLY and FYNNEI.

J is TRBJ2-7 and V is TRBV4-2; TRBD2 matches at 7 bases. V dropped 0 bases and J dropped 1; count of bases not matched to a gene: 3. The CDR3 has 15 amino acids. The V gene's germline CDR1 is LGHNA and CDR2 YNFKEQ. Written as DNA, the CDR3 is TGTGCCAGCAGCCAAGAAAGCGGGACTTCCTACGAGCAGTACTTC. As protein: CASSQESGTSYEQYF.

In DNA, the CDR3 is TGTGCCAGCAGCTTGGCATTAGCGGGCTCGACAGATACGCAGTATTTT. As protein: CASSLALAGSTDTQYF. The chain couples TRBV5-6 to TRBJ2-3; 7 nucleotides align to TRBD2. Germline V gene sequence: CDR1 SGHDT, CDR2 YYEEEE. The ends lost 0 bases at V and 3 bases at J; junction bases unmatched: 7. The CDR3 sequence is 16 residues long.

As concerns this clone: Other DNA sequences in this sample translate to the same CDR3. V and J are TRBV6-5 and TRBJ2-7; D is unclear. This CDR3 comprises 14 residues. The germline V gene has CDR1 MNHEY and CDR2 SVGAGI. Deletions cut 3 bases from V and 0 bases from J, with 9 bases between. The CDR3 protein is CASSYSSSSYEQYF. Here the CDR3 DNA reads TGTGCCAGCAGTTATTCCTCTTCCTCCTACGAGCAGTACTTC.

The chain is built from TRBV4-3 and TRBJ2-7; D gene unclear. Trimming pared 3 bases from V and 3 bases from J, leaving 3 bases between. Germline assignment: CDR1 LGHNA and CDR2 YSLEER. The CDR3 contains 11 residues. The DNA for the CDR3 is TGCGCCAGCAGCCAGAACTACGAGCAGTACTTC. Translated, it gives CASSQNYEQYF.

V usage is TRBV19 and J usage is TRBJ2-7; 7 bases map to TRBD1. This CDR3 spans 14 amino acids. The V gene's germline CDR1 is LNHDA and CDR2 SQIVND (reference sequence). The V and J ends lost 4 bases and 2 bases, in that order; junction bases with no gene match: 5. Written as DNA, the CDR3 is TGTGCCAGTAGTACTATACAGGGGACCTACGAGCAGTACTTC. Protein: CASSTIQGTYEQYF.

This chain uses TRBV19 with TRBJ1-1; no firm D call. The CDR3 is 15 residues long. Per germline, CDR1 LNHDA and CDR2 SQIVND (reference sequence). V lost 5 bases and J lost 1, with 14 bases in between. The CDR3 loop reads CASSQVPTWNTEAFF. CDR3 bases: TGTGCCAGTAGTCAGGTCCCCACTTGGAACACTGAAGCTTTCTTT.

The chain couples TRBV4-1 to TRBJ2-1; possibly TRBD2 for D (5 bases). This CDR3 is 17 amino acids long. Germline loops: CDR1 MGHRA, CDR2 YSYEKL. Between the trimmed V and J ends, which lost 0 bases and 0 bases, there was a span of 12 bases. The CDR3: CASSQDLEAGSYNEQFF. The CDR3 DNA sequence: TGCGCCAGCAGCCAAGATTTAGAGGCGGGCTCCTACAATGAGCAGTTCTTC.

Only one count was recorded for this clone. The chain has TRBV4-1 and TRBJ2-1; 10 bases are a match to TRBD2. With 1 base clipped from V and 8 bases from J, the junction kept 5 bases outside the gene matches. Germline CDR1 reads MGHRA; CDR2 reads YSYEKL. The CDR3 contains 15 residues. The chain's CDR3 is CASSQAASGSYEQFF. The CDR3 region has the DNA TGCGCCAGCAGCCAAGCGGCTAGCGGGAGCTATGAGCAGTTCTTC.

The chain employs TRBV28 and TRBJ2-7; D perhaps matches TRBD2 (6 bases). CDR1 is MDHEN, CDR2 SYDVKM, per germline. The CDR3 loop spans 14 amino acids. Trimming removed 4 bases at V and 1 base at J, with 11 bases between. In nucleotides, the CDR3 is TGTGCCAGCAGTTCCAGTGGGGGGTCCTACGAGCAGTACTTC. It codes for CASSSSGGSYEQYF.

The rearrangement joins TRBV29-1 to TRBJ1-1; D unresolved. V was cut by 6 bases and J by 1 base, with 15 bases left in between. CDR1 and CDR2 from the germline V gene are SQVTM and ANQGSEA. The CDR3 length is 14 residues. For the CDR3, the DNA is TGCAGCGTACGCGGTCTGATGGAGAACACTGAAGCTTTCTTT. Its translation: CSVRGLMENTEAFF.

V and J are TRBV5-1 and TRBJ2-7; 10 bases match TRBD1. The CDR3 has 14 residues. The junction had 3 bases not matched to a gene; V was cut back by 4 bases and J by 2 bases. Germline-derived CDR1 and CDR2 are SGHRS and YFSETQ. As DNA, the CDR3 is TGCGCCAGCAGCGGAGGACAGGGGGCCTACGAGCAGTACTTC. It codes for CASSGGQGAYEQYF.

This chain connects TRBV7-7 to TRBJ2-7; D assignment may be TRBD1 or TRBD2 (5 bases each). This CDR3 region has 13 residues. Germline-derived CDR1 and CDR2 are SSHAT and FNYEAQ (reference sequence). V was shortened by 5 bases and J by 4 bases, with 12 bases between the two germline ends. CDR3 DNA: TGTGCCAGCAGCCATGGGACGGGTTACGAGCAGTACTTC. This gives the protein CASSHGTGYEQYF.

This clone showed up just once. Other DNA variants within this sample encode the same CDR3. The rearrangement links TRBV27 to TRBJ2-7, with unresolved D. The germline V and J ends were trimmed by 5 bases and 3 bases, with 11 bases remaining between them. This CDR3 is 13 amino acids long. Germline loops: CDR1 MNHEY, CDR2 SMNVEV (reference sequence). The CDR3 sequence: CASSQGPSYEQYF. The CDR3 bases are TGTGCCAGCAGTCAAGGCCCGAGCTACGAGCAGTACTTC.

The genes are TRBV6-5 and TRBJ2-7; D might be TRBD1 (6 bases). CDR1 and CDR2 from the germline V gene are MNHEY and SVGAGI. Trimming pared 5 bases from V and 7 bases from J, leaving 12 bases between. This CDR3 is built from 12 residues. The CDR3 sequence is CASSHTGIEQYF. The CDR3 nucleotides read TGTGCCAGCAGTCACACAGGGATTGAGCAGTACTTC.

The V call is TRBV28, the J call TRBJ2-7, with 10 positions matching TRBD2. The length of the CDR3 is 14 residues. Trimming took 7 bases from V and 3 from J; bases not matched to a gene: 6. The germline CDR1 and CDR2 sequences are MDHEN and SYDVKM. The CDR3 spells CASTGLAEFYEQYF. Here the CDR3 DNA reads TGTGCCAGCACCGGACTAGCGGAATTCTACGAGCAGTACTTC.

The chain uses TRBV9 and TRBJ2-5; 8 bases map to TRBD2. CDR1 is SGDLS and CDR2 is YYNGEE in the germline V gene. J lost 1 base, V lost 2 bases, and 4 bases had no gene match. CDR3 size: 15 residues. Here the CDR3 reads CASSVSGNVQETQYF. In DNA, the CDR3 is TGTGCCAGCAGCGTTAGCGGGAACGTCCAAGAGACCCAGTACTTC.

The V gene is TRBV5-6, the J gene TRBJ2-5; 9 positions match TRBD2. The germline gives CDR1 SGHDT, CDR2 YYEEEE. Unmatched junction bases numbered 4, after V lost 2 bases and J lost 5 bases. This CDR3 is 14 amino acids long. In DNA form, the CDR3 reads TGTGCCAGCAGCTTAGGACTAGCGCGGGAGACCCAGTACTTC. This sequence encodes CASSLGLARETQYF.

The chain carries TRBV4-2 and TRBJ2-1; possibly TRBD1 or TRBD2 for D (5 bases each). Germline V gene sequence: CDR1 LGHNA, CDR2 YNFKEQ. With 0 bases removed from V and 4 bases from J, the gap between germline ends came to 13 bases. This CDR3 comprises 16 residues. The CDR3 sequence is CASSQDMGTVYNEQFF. DNA of the CDR3: TGTGCCAGCAGCCAAGATATGGGGACCGTTTACAATGAGCAGTTCTTC.